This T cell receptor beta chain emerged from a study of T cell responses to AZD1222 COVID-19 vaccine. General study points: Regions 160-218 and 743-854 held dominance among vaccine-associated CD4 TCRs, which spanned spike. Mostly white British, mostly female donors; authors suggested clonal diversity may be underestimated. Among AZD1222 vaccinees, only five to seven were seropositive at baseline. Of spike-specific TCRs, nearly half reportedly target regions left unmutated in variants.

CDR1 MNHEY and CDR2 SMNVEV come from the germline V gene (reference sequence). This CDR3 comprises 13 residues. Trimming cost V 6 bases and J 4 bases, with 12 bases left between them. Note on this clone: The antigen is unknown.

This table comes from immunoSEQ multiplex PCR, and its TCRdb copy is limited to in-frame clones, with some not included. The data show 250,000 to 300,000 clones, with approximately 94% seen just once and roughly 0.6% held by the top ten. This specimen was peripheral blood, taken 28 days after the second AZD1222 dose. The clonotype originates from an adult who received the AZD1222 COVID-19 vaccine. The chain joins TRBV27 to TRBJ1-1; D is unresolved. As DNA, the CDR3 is TGTGCCAGCAGACAATTCGGTGGCACTGAAGCTTTCTTT. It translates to CASRQFGGTEAFF.